One and the same sample provided the 12 T cell receptor beta chains below, sequenced in a study of CD8+ T cells in alopecia areata (dated by TCRdb to between 2017 and 2018). Libraries were built with the immunoSEQ multiplex PCR assay. To provide template for TCR sequencing, every sample had RNA extracted and reverse transcribed into cDNA. The table comes from immuneACCESS by way of TCRdb, which keeps in-frame sequences with V and J called. Part of the clones is missing from these tables; in studies checked, under half for an unresolved V gene and the rest for unknown reasons. The sample profile shows about 220,000 clones; 50% to 70% of them were found once. The ten largest make up around 1.4% of the sample. The sample's time point label, decoded: around 4 weeks on oral tofacitinib. Taken with the paper, the label for treatment or condition translates to: oral pan-JAK inhibitor, 5-10 mg twice daily.

Sequences were derived from CD4+ T cells sorted from blood, sampled at week 4, from a patient treated with tofacitinib. Receptor source: a human donor with alopecia areata.

The chain joins TRBV30 to TRBJ1-5; TRBD1 matches at 8 bases. Germline V CDR1 and CDR2: GTSNPN, SVGIG (reference sequence). J lost 7 bases, V lost 3 bases, and 5 bases had no gene match. This CDR3 has 13 residues. The CDR3 DNA sequence: TGTGCCTGGAGGGGACAGGAGAGCCAGCCCCAGCATTTT. Translated: CAWRGQESQPQHF.

This chain uses TRBV7-3 with TRBJ1-1, with unresolved D. Germline V gene lookup returns CDR1 SGHTA and CDR2 FQGTGA. CDR3 length: 14 amino acids. V was shortened by 0 bases and J by 0 bases, with 5 bases between the two germline ends. The CDR3, as DNA: TGTGCCAGCAGCTTAACGAGGGTGAACACTGAAGCTTTCTTT. Translated: CASSLTRVNTEAFF.

The rearrangement uses TRBV2 and TRBJ2-5; no clear D gene. Trimming removed 7 bases from V and 4 bases from J, with 7 bases in between. The CDR3 extends over 11 amino acids. Germline values: CDR1 SNHLY, CDR2 FYNNEI. CDR3 coding DNA: TGTGCCAGCATGGGTGGAGAGACCCAGTACTTC. Encoded protein: CASMGGETQYF.

The rearrangement links TRBV19 to TRBJ1-5; D not certain. Germline-derived CDR1 and CDR2 are LNHDA and SQIVND (reference sequence). The CDR3 is made up of 13 amino acids. V lost 3 bases to trimming and J lost 3 bases, with 6 bases between them. CDR3 nucleotides: TGTGCCAGTAGTATTTTACCCAATCAGCCCCAGCATTTT. This sequence encodes CASSILPNQPQHF.

This chain connects TRBV19 to TRBJ2-7; D might be TRBD2 (5 bases). The V end lost 2 bases, the J end lost 4 bases, and 9 bases lay between the germline ends. Germline-derived CDR1 and CDR2 are LNHDA and SQIVND (reference sequence). The CDR3 is 13 residues long. The CDR3 region is CASSIKRGYEQYF. CDR3 nucleotides: TGTGCCAGTAGTATAAAAAGAGGGTACGAGCAGTACTTC.

The V gene is TRBV2, the J gene TRBJ1-1, with a weak D call TRBD1 (5 bases). V lost 7 bases, J lost 0 bases, and 15 bases lay in between. CDR1 and CDR2 (germline): SNHLY, FYNNEI. The CDR3 loop spans 15 amino acids. The CDR3 here is CASTESGGLNTEAFF. The CDR3 DNA sequence: TGTGCCAGCACCGAGAGTGGGGGTTTGAACACTGAAGCTTTCTTT.

The rearrangement uses TRBV27 and TRBJ1-2, with no clear D. From germline, CDR1 is MNHEY and CDR2 SMNVEV (reference sequence). This CDR3 is 11 amino acids long. V was clipped by 6 bases and J by 6 bases, with 8 bases between them. As DNA, the CDR3 is TGTGCCAGCAGGAAGGGTGATGGCTACACCTTC. As protein: CASRKGDGYTF.

This clone was seen a handful of times. The V and J genes are TRBV11-3 and TRBJ1-1, with D unresolved. Germline assignment: CDR1 SGHNT and CDR2 YENEEA. Deletions cut 1 base from V and 7 bases from J, with 13 bases between. The CDR3 is 14 amino acids. The CDR3 spells CASSLARRGSEAFF. The DNA of the CDR3 is TGTGCCAGCAGCTTAGCGAGACGCGGTAGTGAAGCTTTCTTT.

The chain is built from TRBV30 and TRBJ1-5; D might be TRBD1 (5 bases). Germline CDR1 is GTSNPN and CDR2 is SVGIG (reference sequence). The CDR3 contains 14 residues. Trimming shortened V by 2 bases and J by 7 bases, and 15 bases separated the two germline ends. The CDR3 DNA reads as TGTGCCTGGAGTTTGGGGCCCGCGGGCCAGCCCCAGCATTTT. This sequence encodes CAWSLGPAGQPQHF.

V is TRBV6-1 and J is TRBJ2-7, with a weak D call TRBD2 (5 bases). From germline, CDR1 is MNHNS and CDR2 SASEGT. With 4 bases removed from V and 6 bases from J, the gap between germline ends came to 10 bases. CDR3 size: 12 residues. CDR3 DNA: TGTGCCAGCAGTGTGGCCCGGGGCGAGCAGTACTTC. This translates into CASSVARGEQYF.

This clone came up a few times. The J gene is TRBJ1-2, the V gene TRBV29-1; 7 bases are shared with TRBD1. The V gene's germline CDR1 is SQVTM and CDR2 ANQGSEA. CDR3 length: 13 residues. V was clipped by 1 base and J by 4 bases; unmatched bases: 3. CDR3 sequence reads: CSVEVDRTYGYTF. In DNA form, the CDR3 reads TGCAGCGTTGAAGTGGACAGGACCTATGGCTACACCTTC.

The rearrangement uses TRBV5-1 and TRBJ2-3; TRBD2 aligns across 13 bases. CDR3 length: 19 amino acids. The V and J ends lost 1 base and 5 bases, in that order; junction bases with no gene match: 13. The germline gives CDR1 SGHRS, CDR2 YFSETQ. CDR3 region: CASSLPGTSGGAKGDTQYF. In DNA, the CDR3 is TGCGCCAGCAGCTTGCCCGGCACTAGCGGGGGGGCCAAGGGAGATACGCAGTATTTT.